What follows are 9 T cell receptor beta chains derived from one specimen sequenced in a study of T cell responses to AZD1222 COVID-19 vaccine. Using immunoSEQ multiplex PCR, the repertoire was profiled, and TCRdb retains in-frame clones only, with some absent. The sample has more than 110,000 clones; around 88% are singletons. Sequencing used peripheral blood, obtained on day 0 of AZD1222 vaccination. The origin of the receptors is an adult in good health.

This rearrangement joins TRBV11-2 to TRBJ1-2, with D uncertain. V was trimmed by 1 base and J by 8 bases, leaving 8 bases between them. CDR1 SGHAT and CDR2 FQNNGV come from the germline V gene. The CDR3 runs to 12 residues. The CDR3 DNA sequence: TGTGCCAGCAGCTTAGCGGGAGACGGCTACACCTTC. Translation: CASSLAGDGYTF.

The table lists this clone with a count of one. The chain joins TRBV11-2 to TRBJ2-1; TRBD1 aligns across 9 bases. The germline gives CDR1 SGHAT, CDR2 FQNNGV. The CDR3 covers 13 residues. With 5 bases clipped from V and 8 bases from J, the junction kept 4 bases outside the gene matches. The DNA for the CDR3 is TGTGCCAGCAGCCAGGACAGGGGCCATGAGCAGTTCTTC. Amino acids: CASSQDRGHEQFF.

The V call is TRBV6-1, the J call TRBJ2-1; unclear D gene. Deletions cut 1 base from V and 8 bases from J, with 3 bases between. The CDR3 totals 11 residues. The germline CDR1 and CDR2 sequences are MNHNS and SASEGT. CDR3 sequence (DNA): TGTGCCAGCAGTGAAGGCGATGAGCAGTTCTTC. Translated, it gives CASSEGDEQFF.

The chain carries TRBV6-5 and TRBJ2-7; 8 bases are shared with TRBD1. V was pared by 9 bases and J by 3 bases, with 13 bases of the junction left unmatched. CDR3 length: 15 residues. Germline CDR1 reads MNHEY; CDR2 reads SVGAGI. Here the CDR3 DNA reads TGTGCCAGTCAACCTCTGCGGACAGGGTACTACGAGCAGTACTTC. Translation gives CASQPLRTGYYEQYF.

CDR3 nucleotides: TGTGCCAGCAGTTACTTGCAGGGTCAGTTTTCTGAAGCTTTCTTT. Its translation: CASSYLQGQFSEAFF. This chain links TRBV6-5 with TRBJ1-1, with TRBD1 as a possible D gene (5 bases). This CDR3 is built from 15 residues. Trimming cost V 1 base and J 6 bases, with 15 bases left between them. Germline lookup yields CDR1 MNHEY and CDR2 SVGAGI.

This clone has just a few counts. As DNA, the CDR3 is TGTGCCACCAGGGGACAGGTCCCATTGGTGAGTATCGATGAGCAGTTCTTC. It encodes CATRGQVPLVSIDEQFF. V usage is TRBV15 and J usage is TRBJ2-1; 8 nucleotides match TRBD1. V lost 6 bases, J lost 8 bases, and 18 bases stayed unmatched. The CDR3 length is 17 residues. CDR1 is LNHNV and CDR2 is YYDKDF in the germline V gene (reference sequence).

This clone was seen once. CDR3 residues: CASSGFQVLGYTF. Written as DNA, the CDR3 is TGTGCCAGCAGTGGTTTCCAGGTCCTTGGCTACACCTTC. The chain is built from TRBV2 and TRBJ1-2; D is unresolved. V dropped 4 bases and J dropped 7 bases, with 13 bases sitting between them. Looked up from germline, CDR1 is SNHLY and CDR2 is FYNNEI. This CDR3 has 13 amino acids.

This clone turned up a few times. V gene TRBV19 combines with J gene TRBJ1-4, with 9 bases lining up with TRBD1. Germline assignment: CDR1 LNHDA and CDR2 SQIVND (reference sequence). The length of the CDR3 is 15 residues. With V trimmed by 5 bases and J by 7 bases, 8 bases remained unmatched. CDR3: CASSEATGGGEKLFF. CDR3 in DNA: TGTGCCAGTAGTGAGGCGACAGGGGGAGGTGAAAAACTGTTTTTT.

The V call is TRBV5-4, the J call TRBJ2-7, with no clear D. This CDR3 is built from 16 residues. V gave up 3 bases and J gave up 4 bases, with 20 bases separating them. Germline values: CDR1 SGHNT, CDR2 YYREEE (reference sequence). The CDR3, as DNA: TGTGCCAGCAGCTCCCCCGGGCCAGGTGGCCTTTACGAGCAGTACTTC. Its protein product is CASSSPGPGGLYEQYF.